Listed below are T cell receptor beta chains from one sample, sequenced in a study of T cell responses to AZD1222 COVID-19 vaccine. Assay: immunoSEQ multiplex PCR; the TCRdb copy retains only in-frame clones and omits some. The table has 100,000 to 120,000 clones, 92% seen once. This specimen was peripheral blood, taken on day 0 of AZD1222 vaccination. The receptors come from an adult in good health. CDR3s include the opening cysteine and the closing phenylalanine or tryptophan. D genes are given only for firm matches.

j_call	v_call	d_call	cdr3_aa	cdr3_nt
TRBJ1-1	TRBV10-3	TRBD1	CAISESGQVATEAFF	TGTGCCATCAGTGAGTCAGGACAGGTGGCCACTGAAGCTTTCTTT
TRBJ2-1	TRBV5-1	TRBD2	CASSPGGAAGGNNEQFF	TGCGCCAGCAGCCCCGGCGGGGCAGCGGGGGGTAACAATGAGCAGTTCTTC
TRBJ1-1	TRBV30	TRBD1	CAWSRQGINTEAFF	TGTGCCTGGAGCAGACAGGGGATTAACACTGAAGCTTTCTTT
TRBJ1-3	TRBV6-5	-	CASSYRLSGNTIYF	TGTGCCAGCAGTTACAGGCTCTCTGGAAACACCATATATTTT
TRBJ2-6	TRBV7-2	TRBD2	CASSSKGGGSGANVLTF	TGTGCCAGCAGCTCAAAGGGCGGGGGATCTGGGGCCAACGTCCTGACTTTC
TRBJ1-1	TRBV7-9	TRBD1	CASSRGGTGETEAFF	TGTGCCAGCAGCCGAGGGGGGACAGGGGAGACTGAAGCTTTCTTT
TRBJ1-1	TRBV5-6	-	CASSLRDREAFF	TGTGCCAGCAGCTTGAGAGACAGGGAAGCTTTCTTT
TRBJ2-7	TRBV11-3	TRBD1	CASSLATRQGNYEQYF	TGTGCCAGCAGCTTAGCCACAAGACAGGGCAACTACGAGCAGTACTTC
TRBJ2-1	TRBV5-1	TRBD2	CASSSRGSGGANEQFF	TGCGCCAGCAGCTCCCGGGGTAGCGGGGGGGCAAATGAGCAGTTCTTC
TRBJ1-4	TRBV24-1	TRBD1	CATSAGQGTAVREKLFF	TGTGCCACCAGTGCGGGACAGGGAACGGCCGTCCGGGAAAAACTGTTTTTT
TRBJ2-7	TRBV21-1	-	CASSKARGAYEQYF	TGTGCCAGCAGCAAAGCGAGGGGGGCCTACGAGCAGTACTTC
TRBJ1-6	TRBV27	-	CASSSQGKHNSPLHF	TGTGCCAGCAGTTCCCAAGGGAAACACAATTCACCCCTCCACTTT
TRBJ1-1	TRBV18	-	CASSSRGREINTEAFF	TGTGCCAGCTCATCTCGGGGGAGGGAGATAAACACTGAAGCTTTCTTT
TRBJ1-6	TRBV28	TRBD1	CASRPGGAGNSPLHF	TGTGCCAGCAGGCCAGGGGGAGCGGGTAATTCACCCCTCCACTTT
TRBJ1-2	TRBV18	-	CASSLSSDRDGYTF	TGTGCCAGCTCACTTTCTTCGGACAGAGATGGCTACACCTTC
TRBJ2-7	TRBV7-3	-	CASSLSPGYYEQYF	TGTGCCAGCAGCTTAAGCCCCGGCTACTACGAGCAGTACTTC
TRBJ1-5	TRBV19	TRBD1	CASSLDRAGNQPQHF	TGTGCCAGTAGCCTGGACAGGGCGGGCAATCAGCCCCAGCATTTT
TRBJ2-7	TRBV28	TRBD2	CASSTPGLAGGHFSYEQYF	TGTGCCAGCAGTACTCCGGGACTAGCGGGGGGTCACTTCTCCTACGAGCAGTACTTC
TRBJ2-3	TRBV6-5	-	CASSLDRSTDTQYF	TGTGCCAGCAGTCTAGACAGGAGCACAGATACGCAGTATTTT
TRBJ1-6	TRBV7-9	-	CASSRTGRNNSPLHF	TGTGCCAGCAGCCGCACGGGACGGAATAATTCACCCCTCCACTTT
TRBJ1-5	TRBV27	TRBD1	CASSRTGTGYQPQHF	TGTGCCAGCAGCCGGACCGGGACAGGGTATCAGCCCCAGCATTTT
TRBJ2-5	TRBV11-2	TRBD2	CASSLGSGVETQYF	TGTGCCAGCAGCTTAGGTAGCGGGGTGGAGACCCAGTACTTC
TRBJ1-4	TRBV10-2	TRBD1	CASSAKTGGEKLFF	TGCGCCAGCAGCGCAAAAACAGGGGGCGAAAAACTGTTTTTT